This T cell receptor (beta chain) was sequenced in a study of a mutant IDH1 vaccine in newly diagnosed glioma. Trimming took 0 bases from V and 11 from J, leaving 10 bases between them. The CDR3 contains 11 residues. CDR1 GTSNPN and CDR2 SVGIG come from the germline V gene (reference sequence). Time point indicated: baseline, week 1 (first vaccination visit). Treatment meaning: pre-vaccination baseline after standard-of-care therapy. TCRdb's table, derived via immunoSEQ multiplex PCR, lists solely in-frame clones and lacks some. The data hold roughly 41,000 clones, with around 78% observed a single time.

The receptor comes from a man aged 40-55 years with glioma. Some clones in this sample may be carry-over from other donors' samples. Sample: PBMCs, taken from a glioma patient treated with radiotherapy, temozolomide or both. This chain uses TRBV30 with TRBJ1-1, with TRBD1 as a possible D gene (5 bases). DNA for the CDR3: TGTGCCTGGAGTGTAGGGGTTATTGCTTTCTTT. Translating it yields CAWSVGVIAFF.